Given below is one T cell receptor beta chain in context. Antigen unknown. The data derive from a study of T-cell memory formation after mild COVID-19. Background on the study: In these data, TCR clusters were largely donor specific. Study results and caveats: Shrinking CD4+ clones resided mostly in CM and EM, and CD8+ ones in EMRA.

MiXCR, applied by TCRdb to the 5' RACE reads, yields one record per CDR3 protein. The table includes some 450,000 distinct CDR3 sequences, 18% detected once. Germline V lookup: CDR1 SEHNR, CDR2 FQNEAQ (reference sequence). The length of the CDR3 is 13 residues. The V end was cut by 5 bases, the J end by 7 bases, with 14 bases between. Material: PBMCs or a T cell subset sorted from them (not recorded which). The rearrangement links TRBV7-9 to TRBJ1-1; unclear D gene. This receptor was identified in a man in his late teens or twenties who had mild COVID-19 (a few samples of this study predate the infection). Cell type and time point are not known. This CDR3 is CASSALDSVEAFF. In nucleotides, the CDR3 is TGTGCCAGCAGCGCCTTGGACTCAGTTGAAGCTTTCTTT.